Listed below are T cell receptor beta chains from one sample, sequenced in a study of beta chain features in type 1 diabetes. The table came from immunoSEQ multiplex PCR; TCRdb's copy has only in-frame clones and leaves some out. The data show over 600,000 clones, 12% seen once. Sequencing was carried out using naive CD4+ T cells from blood. These receptors came from a man aged 30 to 45 with type 1 diabetes. CDR3s include the opening cysteine and the closing phenylalanine or tryptophan. The D gene is left open where the match is weak. Where a row states a size, it is once, few, many or the class of an expanded clone; other rows omit it.

j_call,clone_size,d_call,v_call,cdr3_length,cdr3_aa,cdr3_nt
TRBJ2-1,.,.,TRBV7-6,13,CASSYEVYNEQFF,TGTGCCAGCAGCTACGAGGTTTACAATGAGCAGTTCTTC
TRBJ2-1,.,TRBD1,TRBV18,15,CASSWGQSSYNEQFF,TGTGCCAGCTCATGGGGACAGAGCTCCTACAATGAGCAGTTCTTC
TRBJ1-3,.,.,TRBV9,15,CASSPGPSGGNTIYF,TGTGCCAGCAGCCCCGGACCGAGCGGAGGAAACACCATATATTTT
TRBJ1-6,once,.,TRBV7-2,14,CASRPLKGDSPLHF,TGTGCCAGCAGGCCCCTGAAGGGGGATTCACCCCTCCACTTT
TRBJ2-3,few,.,TRBV28,14,CASSRQRGSDTQYF,TGTGCCAGCAGCCGACAGAGGGGGTCCGATACGCAGTATTTT
TRBJ2-1,.,.,TRBV4-3,14,CASSHPDTYNEQFF,TGCGCCAGCAGCCACCCGGACACCTACAATGAGCAGTTCTTC
TRBJ2-7,few,TRBD1,TRBV18,14,CASSPPGQPGEQYF,TGTGCCAGCTCACCGCCGGGACAGCCCGGTGAGCAGTACTTC
TRBJ2-3,.,TRBD2,TRBV5-4,14,CASSIGGGTDTQYF,TGTGCCAGCAGCATTGGCGGGGGTACAGATACGCAGTATTTT
TRBJ2-6,.,.,TRBV4-3,19,CASSQDSGSTYSGANVLTF,TGCGCCAGCAGCCAAGATAGCGGCAGCACCTACTCTGGGGCCAACGTCCTGACTTTC
TRBJ1-1,few,.,TRBV21-1,17,CASSSSGTQYPNTEAFF,TGTGCCAGCAGCTCCTCCGGGACACAATACCCGAACACTGAAGCTTTCTTT
TRBJ2-4,.,.,TRBV5-1,16,CASSLISSLAKNIQYF,TGCGCCAGCAGCTTGATCTCATCTTTGGCCAAAAACATTCAGTACTTC
TRBJ2-3,.,.,TRBV5-4,15,CASSLAGDNTDTQYF,TGTGCCAGCAGCTTGGCCGGGGACAACACAGATACGCAGTATTTT
TRBJ1-1,.,TRBD1,TRBV7-9,15,CASSRIGTANTEAFF,TGTGCCAGCAGCCGGATCGGGACAGCGAACACTGAAGCTTTCTTT
TRBJ2-5,few,TRBD2,TRBV6-5,15,CASSYSLAGRETQYF,TGTGCCAGCAGTTACTCGCTAGCGGGGAGGGAGACCCAGTACTTC
TRBJ2-7,.,.,TRBV6-1,16,CASSETHPTDSYEQYF,TGTGCCAGCAGTGAGACACACCCGACGGATTCGTACGAGCAGTACTTC
TRBJ2-1,.,.,TRBV7-7,13,CASSPDPNNEQFF,TGTGCCAGCAGCCCGGACCCAAACAATGAGCAGTTCTTC
TRBJ2-3,.,.,TRBV7-9,15,CASSADWQSTDTQYF,TGTGCCAGCAGCGCGGACTGGCAGAGCACAGATACGCAGTATTTT
TRBJ1-2,.,.,TRBV19,14,CASSMAGSSYGYTF,TGTGCCAGTAGTATGGCAGGGTCGAGCTATGGCTACACCTTC
TRBJ1-1,few,.,TRBV11-2,13,CASSLTVNTEAFF,TGTGCCAGCAGCCTCACAGTTAACACTGAAGCTTTCTTT
TRBJ2-2,few,.,TRBV7-6,15,CASSWASPNTGELFF,TGTGCCAGCAGCTGGGCTTCACCGAACACCGGGGAGCTGTTTTTT
TRBJ1-2,.,.,TRBV6-1,11,CASSDHYGYTF,TGTGCCAGCAGTGACCACTATGGCTACACCTTC
TRBJ2-7,.,TRBD1,TRBV19,15,CASSMGQGADYEQYF,TGTGCCAGTAGCATGGGACAGGGGGCTGACTACGAGCAGTACTTC
TRBJ2-7,few,.,TRBV2,14,CASSVMLQGYEQYF,TGTGCCAGCAGTGTTATGTTGCAGGGTTACGAGCAGTACTTC
TRBJ1-4,.,.,TRBV18,14,CASSPSATNEKLFF,TGTGCCAGCTCACCTTCAGCAACTAATGAAAAACTGTTTTTT
TRBJ1-1,.,.,TRBV7-8,14,CASSLGPENTEAFF,TGTGCCAGCAGCTTAGGGCCGGAGAACACTGAAGCTTTCTTT
TRBJ1-1,few,.,TRBV29-1,13,CSVVSYTNTEAFF,TGCAGCGTTGTTTCTTATACCAACACTGAAGCTTTCTTT
TRBJ2-7,few,.,TRBV18,15,CASSPLGTLEGEQYF,TGTGCCAGCTCGCCGCTGGGGACTCTGGAAGGCGAGCAGTACTTC
TRBJ2-7,few,.,TRBV29-1,14,CSARSRRSSYEQYF,TGCAGCGCAAGAAGTAGAAGGAGCTCCTACGAGCAGTACTTC
TRBJ2-2,.,.,TRBV10-3,14,CATKGQSNTGELFF,TGTGCCACCAAAGGACAGTCGAACACCGGGGAGCTGTTTTTT
TRBJ1-2,few,.,TRBV5-4,11,CASRSQGGYTF,TGTGCCAGCAGGTCTCAAGGTGGCTACACCTTC
TRBJ1-2,few,TRBD1,TRBV5-1,15,CASSLDGTGSRGYTF,TGCGCCAGCAGCTTGGACGGGACAGGGAGCCGTGGCTACACCTTC
TRBJ1-1,few,.,TRBV7-2,15,CASSLIWGADTEAFF,TGTGCCAGCAGCTTAATCTGGGGCGCGGACACTGAAGCTTTCTTT
TRBJ1-1,few,.,TRBV7-9,13,CASRTGTNTEAFF,TGTGCCAGCCGTACGGGAACGAACACTGAAGCTTTCTTT
TRBJ2-1,.,.,TRBV5-6,13,CASSLVEGREQFF,TGTGCCAGCAGCCTAGTAGAAGGAAGGGAGCAGTTCTTC
TRBJ2-2,few,TRBD1,TRBV2,13,CAMGQGNTGELFF,TGTGCCATGGGACAGGGGAACACCGGGGAGCTGTTTTTT
TRBJ2-3,few,.,TRBV7-3,12,CASSLSTDTQYF,TGTGCCAGCAGCCTAAGCACAGATACGCAGTATTTT
TRBJ2-3,.,.,TRBV29-1,12,CSVEKGTDTQYF,TGCAGCGTTGAAAAGGGCACAGATACGCAGTATTTT
TRBJ1-1,few,.,TRBV13,13,CASVDTGDTEAFF,TGTGCCAGCGTCGACACCGGGGACACTGAAGCTTTCTTT
TRBJ1-4,.,.,TRBV7-8,15,CASSLMGATNEKLFF,TGTGCCAGCAGCTTAATGGGGGCAACTAATGAAAAACTGTTTTTT
TRBJ2-3,few,.,TRBV4-3,16,CASSQEGQGGPDTQYF,TGCGCCAGCAGCCAAGAAGGCCAGGGGGGGCCAGATACGCAGTATTTT
TRBJ1-1,.,.,TRBV5-4,11,CASSFGTEAFF,TGTGCCAGCAGCTTCGGCACTGAAGCTTTCTTT
TRBJ2-4,.,.,TRBV29-1,15,CSVGVGATRGNIQYF,TGCAGCGTTGGTGTCGGGGCGACACGAGGGAACATTCAGTACTTC
TRBJ2-5,.,.,TRBV18,14,CASSPQGLQETQYF,TGTGCCAGCTCACCCCAGGGACTCCAAGAGACCCAGTACTTC
TRBJ2-3,.,.,TRBV4-2,12,CASSQAPDTQYF,TGTGCCAGCAGCCAAGCCCCCGATACGCAGTATTTT
TRBJ2-2,.,.,TRBV5-4,15,CASSSDLTGTGELFF,TGTGCCAGCAGCTCCGATCTGACGGGCACCGGGGAGCTGTTTTTT
TRBJ2-2,.,.,TRBV7-2,15,CASSLVGPNTGELFF,TGTGCCAGCAGCTTAGTGGGACCGAATACCGGGGAGCTGTTTTTT
TRBJ1-2,few,TRBD1,TRBV6-1,12,CASSEGDRLSTF,TGTGCCAGCAGTGAAGGGGACAGGTTATCCACCTTC
TRBJ1-6,.,.,TRBV7-8,12,CASSFSNSPLHF,TGTGCCAGCAGCTTTAGCAATTCACCCCTCCACTTT
TRBJ1-2,few,.,TRBV25-1,14,CASSEWTASYGYTF,TGTGCCAGCAGTGAATGGACGGCATCCTATGGCTACACCTTC
TRBJ1-3,few,.,TRBV6-1,15,CASSGTGTSGNTIYF,TGTGCCAGCAGTGGGACGGGAACTTCTGGAAACACCATATATTTT
TRBJ2-1,few,TRBD2,TRBV7-2,16,CATGTSGLQSYNEQFF,TGTGCCACCGGGACTAGCGGGCTTCAGTCCTACAATGAGCAGTTCTTC
TRBJ2-1,few,TRBD1,TRBV25-1,15,CASSSSGTGGNEQFF,TGTGCCAGCAGTTCCTCCGGGACAGGGGGCAATGAGCAGTTCTTC
TRBJ2-1,.,TRBD1,TRBV7-8,15,CASTLGRDRVNEQFF,TGTGCCAGCACCCTAGGTCGGGACAGGGTTAATGAGCAGTTCTTC
TRBJ2-7,.,.,TRBV29-1,11,CSVSQGVEQYF,TGCAGCGTTTCCCAAGGGGTCGAGCAGTACTTC
TRBJ2-1,.,.,TRBV29-1,11,CSVDSGNEQFF,TGCAGCGTTGACTCTGGAAATGAGCAGTTCTTC